This T cell receptor (beta chain) was found in a study of Graves' ophthalmopathy and Graves' hyperthyroidism. Germline V gives CDR1 SGHTA, CDR2 FQGNSA. Trimming left V 3 bases short and J 2 bases short, with 10 bases between. The CDR3 covers 14 residues. Scientists amplified the TCR beta CDR3 regions from RNA transcripts. Following a first-round RT-PCR that used HTBI primers, a second-round multiplex PCR was carried out. TCRdb reanalysed the multiplex PCR reads using MiXCR and keeps one entry per CDR3 protein. The table has about 1.2 million distinct CDR3 sequences, about two fifths seen once. If patients had other autoimmune diseases, uncontrolled infections, pregnancy or lactation, they were excluded. This clonotype was recorded many times.

The TCR originated in an adult man with Graves' hyperthyroidism. The chain combines TRBV7-2 with TRBJ2-5, with unresolved D. Material for sequencing was peripheral blood or thyroid tissue (not recorded which). The CDR3 DNA follows: TGTGCCAGCAGCTTCCCCGGGTTACAAGAGACCCAGTACTTC. Its protein product is CASSFPGLQETQYF.